These 2 T cell receptor beta chains were all obtained from the same sample, sequenced in a study of T cells in Graves' hyperthyroidism and ophthalmopathy. TCR beta CDR3 regions were amplified from RNA transcripts. First-round RT-PCR targeting the TCR CDR3 was performed with the HTBI primer set. TCRdb recomputed calls from the multiplex PCR reads with MiXCR, one row per CDR3 protein. The data show 450,000 to 700,000 distinct CDR3 sequences, around 45% seen once. Source material: peripheral blood or thyroid tissue (not recorded which). These receptors came from an adult woman with Graves' disease, either hyperthyroidism or ophthalmopathy (not recorded which).

Comments on this clonotype: A much larger clone lies a single base off, so this may be a read error. This chain uses TRBV10-3 with TRBJ2-7, with TRBD1 as a possible D gene (5 bases). The CDR3 is 12 residues long. The germline V and J ends were trimmed by 6 bases and 6 bases, with 12 bases remaining between them. Germline-derived CDR1 and CDR2 are ENHRY and SYGVKD. CDR3 DNA: TGTGCCATCAGGGGGCGGTCGGGCGAGCAGTACTTC. Protein sequence: CAIRGRSGEQYF.

This clonotype occurred many times. This chain links TRBV5-1 with TRBJ2-5, with TRBD2 matching over 7 bases. The J segment lost 4 bases and the V segment lost 5 bases, leaving 8 bases of the junction unmatched. CDR3 length equals 14 residues. Germline assignment: CDR1 SGHRS and CDR2 YFSETQ. CDR3 nucleotides: TGCGCCAGCAGAAGTGGGGCGGGAGTAGAGACCCAGTACTTC. This codes for CASRSGAGVETQYF.